The rows below give T cell receptor beta chains drawn from one sample of a study of T cells in Graves' hyperthyroidism and ophthalmopathy. TCRdb used MiXCR to reprocess the multiplex PCR reads, holding one entry per CDR3 protein. The repertoire holds about 300,000 distinct CDR3 sequences, with approximately 18% as singletons. Sequencing input: blood. These receptors were obtained from a man between 50 and 59 years old with Graves' ophthalmopathy. The CDR3 runs from the conserved cysteine through the conserved F or W. The D gene is left open where the match is weak. The size of a clone is reported for some rows only, either as once, few or many, or as a class for expanded clones.

V gene	clone size	D gene	J gene	CDR3 protein	CDR3 DNA
TRBV29-1	many	-	TRBJ1-1	CSVGLGTRTEAFF	TGCAGCGTTGGGCTAGGGACTAGGACTGAAGCTTTCTTT
TRBV2	-	TRBD1	TRBJ1-4	CASSTGTGREKLFF	TGTGCCAGCAGCACCGGGACAGGCCGTGAAAAACTGTTTTTT
TRBV12-3/TRBV12-4	-	-	TRBJ2-7	CASSFGRIAYEQYF	TGTGCCAGCAGTTTTGGGAGAATTGCCTACGAGCAGTACTTC
TRBV3-1	-	-	TRBJ2-2	CASSVSNRAGELFF	TGTGCCAGCAGCGTTAGTAACAGGGCCGGGGAGCTGTTTTTT
TRBV5-4	many	-	TRBJ2-1	CASSLGGVVDNEQFF	TGTGCCAGCAGCTTGGGCGGAGTGGTCGACAATGAGCAGTTCTTC
TRBV12-3/TRBV12-4	few	-	TRBJ2-7	CASSLGERGEQYF	TGTGCCAGCAGTTTAGGGGAGAGGGGCGAGCAGTACTTC
TRBV7-3	many	-	TRBJ2-4	CASSPSGVAKNIQYF	TGTGCCAGCAGCCCAAGCGGTGTAGCCAAAAACATTCAGTACTTC
TRBV5-1	-	TRBD2	TRBJ2-1	CASAKTSGVNNEQFF	TGCGCCAGCGCAAAGACTAGCGGGGTAAACAATGAGCAGTTCTTC
TRBV18	-	TRBD1	TRBJ2-7	CASSRGQSYEQYF	TGTGCCAGCTCACGGGGACAGAGCTACGAGCAGTACTTC
TRBV6-2/TRBV6-3	few	TRBD2	TRBJ2-5	CASSAGVWETQYF	TGTGCCAGCAGTGCGGGAGTGTGGGAGACCCAGTACTTC
TRBV28	-	TRBD1	TRBJ1-5	CASSLTGDSTDTQHF	TGTGCCAGCAGTTTAACAGGGGACAGCACAGATACGCAGCATTTT
TRBV9	-	-	TRBJ2-7	CASSVSGTTNYEQYF	TGTGCCAGCAGCGTCTCGGGGACAACAAACTACGAGCAGTACTTC
TRBV4-1	many	-	TRBJ1-2	CASSQGINRADGYTF	TGCGCCAGCAGCCAAGGGATCAACAGGGCCGATGGCTACACCTTC
TRBV19	-	TRBD2	TRBJ2-1	CASSTIPGTSSYNEQFF	TGTGCCAGTAGTACAATCCCCGGGACTAGTTCCTACAATGAGCAGTTCTTC
TRBV20-1	-	-	TRBJ2-7	CSANPGERSQYF	TGCAGTGCCAATCCAGGGGAACGATCGCAGTACTTC
TRBV7-2	-	TRBD1	TRBJ1-5	CASSLTGAKNQPQHF	TGTGCCAGCAGCTTAACAGGGGCTAAGAATCAGCCCCAGCATTTT
TRBV20-1	once	TRBD1	TRBJ2-5	CSAEDRGRETQYF	TGCAGTGCCGAGGACAGGGGAAGGGAGACCCAGTACTTC
TRBV6-5	few	TRBD1	TRBJ1-1	CASSYSGTGRNTEAFF	TGTGCCAGCAGTTACTCCGGGACAGGGAGGAACACTGAAGCTTTCTTT
TRBV4-2	-	-	TRBJ2-5	CASSQSVRETQYF	TGTGCCAGCAGCCAATCTGTTCGGGAGACCCAGTACTTC
TRBV6-2/TRBV6-3	many	TRBD1	TRBJ1-5	CASSYSKTGDNQPQHF	TGTGCCAGCAGTTACTCGAAAACAGGGGACAATCAGCCCCAGCATTTT
TRBV28	-	-	TRBJ2-3	CACNQVREVTDTQYF	TGTGCCTGTAACCAGGTGAGGGAGGTGACAGATACGCAGTATTTT
TRBV18	many	-	TRBJ1-1	CASGPGTANTEAFF	TGTGCCAGCGGACCTGGGACGGCGAACACTGAAGCTTTCTTT
TRBV7-9	many	-	TRBJ2-7	CASSLMDFYEQYF	TGTGCCAGCAGCTTGATGGACTTCTACGAGCAGTACTTC
TRBV20-1	many	TRBD1	TRBJ1-1	CSARDLTGTEAFF	TGCAGTGCTAGAGACTTGACAGGGACTGAAGCTTTCTTT
TRBV9	many	TRBD1	TRBJ2-7	CASSAGTGHSYEQYF	TGTGCCAGCAGCGCAGGGACAGGGCACTCCTACGAGCAGTACTTC
TRBV28	-	-	TRBJ1-5	CASSFQPQHF	TGTGCCAGCAGTTTTCAGCCCCAGCATTTT
TRBV6-1	many	TRBD2	TRBJ2-7	CASSFSGTSGRISYEQYF	TGTGCCAGCAGTTTTTCCGGGACTAGCGGGAGGATCTCCTACGAGCAGTACTTC
TRBV29-1	many	-	TRBJ2-7	CSVGTFYEQYF	TGCAGCGTGGGGACCTTCTACGAGCAGTACTTC
TRBV24-1	-	-	TRBJ2-2	CATSVAGPNTGELFF	TGTGCCACCAGTGTCGCGGGACCGAACACCGGGGAGCTGTTTTTT
TRBV29-1	-	-	TRBJ2-2	CSVKGELFF	TGCAGCGTTAAAGGGGAGCTGTTTTTT
TRBV29-1	many	TRBD2	TRBJ2-7	CSAEATGTSGYEQYF	TGCAGCGCTGAGGCAACCGGGACTAGCGGCTACGAGCAGTACTTC
TRBV12-3/TRBV12-4	-	-	TRBJ1-1	CASTKFGQLTEAFF	TGTGCCAGCACCAAATTCGGACAGCTCACTGAAGCTTTCTTT
TRBV28	many	-	TRBJ1-1	CASSTPGVGGLNTEAFF	TGTGCCAGCAGTACGCCGGGGGTGGGGGGCCTAAACACTGAAGCTTTCTTT
TRBV10-3	many	-	TRBJ1-2	CATTPRTDGDGYTF	TGTGCCACGACCCCAAGGACGGACGGGGATGGCTACACCTTC
TRBV7-2	-	-	TRBJ2-1	CASSSANHDYNEQFF	TGTGCCAGCAGCTCAGCGAACCACGACTACAATGAGCAGTTCTTC
TRBV12-3/TRBV12-4	-	TRBD2	TRBJ2-1	CASSFGGGPAGEQFF	TGTGCCAGCAGTTTCGGGGGAGGGCCGGCGGGTGAGCAGTTCTTC
TRBV2	many	-	TRBJ2-1	CASSEGQYNEQFF	TGTGCCAGCAGTGAGGGACAATACAATGAGCAGTTCTTC
TRBV5-1	many	-	TRBJ2-7	CASSLVSGKDEQYF	TGCGCCAGCAGCTTGGTCTCGGGAAAGGACGAGCAGTACTTC
TRBV27	many	TRBD1	TRBJ1-2	CASSLLGQGAWGYTF	TGTGCCAGCAGTTTATTAGGACAGGGGGCATGGGGCTACACCTTC
TRBV27	many	-	TRBJ2-7	CASSFSLGSYEQYF	TGTGCCAGCAGTTTCTCTCTAGGTTCCTACGAGCAGTACTTC
TRBV20-1	many	-	TRBJ1-1	CSVLKGASTEAFF	TGCAGTGTCCTAAAGGGCGCGAGCACTGAAGCTTTCTTT
TRBV10-2	few	TRBD2	TRBJ2-1	CASSESGTLPKQFF	TGCGCCAGCAGTGAGAGCGGGACCTTACCTAAGCAGTTCTTC
TRBV30	many	-	TRBJ2-1	CAWSLGAGAYNEQFF	TGTGCCTGGAGTCTCGGGGCAGGGGCCTACAATGAGCAGTTCTTC
TRBV20-1	few	-	TRBJ2-3	CSAFSTDTQYF	TGCAGTGCTTTTAGCACAGATACGCAGTATTTT
TRBV20-1	few	-	TRBJ1-5	CSATAGNQPQHF	TGCAGTGCTACCGCGGGCAATCAGCCCCAGCATTTT
TRBV13	-	TRBD1	TRBJ2-7	CASGWGQGSYEQYF	TGTGCCAGCGGATGGGGACAGGGCTCCTACGAGCAGTACTTC
TRBV12-3/TRBV12-4	few	TRBD1	TRBJ1-6	CASSTRQGNGSPLHF	TGTGCCAGCAGCACCAGACAGGGGAATGGGTCACCCCTCCACTTT
TRBV4-1	-	-	TRBJ2-5	CASSQGALWETQYF	TGCGCCAGCAGCCAAGGAGCCCTTTGGGAGACCCAGTACTTC
TRBV20-1	many	TRBD2	TRBJ2-7	CSARGGGLGGEQYF	TGCAGTGCTAGAGGCGGGGGACTGGGCGGGGAGCAGTACTTC
TRBV19	-	TRBD1	TRBJ1-1	CASRMTGSNTEAFF	TGTGCCAGTAGAATGACAGGGTCGAACACTGAAGCTTTCTTT
TRBV19	-	-	TRBJ2-1	CASGGVASGGGEQFF	TGTGCCAGTGGGGGCGTGGCTAGCGGAGGAGGGGAGCAGTTCTTC
TRBV11-1	few	-	TRBJ1-2	CASSTRQGGYTF	TGTGCCAGTAGTACCCGGCAGGGCGGCTACACCTTC
TRBV14	few	-	TRBJ2-7	CASSLSLGSPTSHEQYF	TGTGCCAGCAGCCTCTCTCTGGGCTCTCCAACGTCTCACGAGCAGTACTTC
TRBV30	many	-	TRBJ2-3	CAWSVGNRGNTDTQYF	TGTGCCTGGAGTGTAGGCAACCGAGGAAACACAGATACGCAGTATTTT
TRBV7-8	many	-	TRBJ2-7	CASSVSDISEQYF	TGTGCCAGCAGCGTATCAGACATTTCCGAGCAGTACTTC
TRBV7-9	-	TRBD1	TRBJ1-1	CASTETGVMNTEAFF	TGTGCCAGCACCGAAACAGGGGTGATGAACACTGAAGCTTTCTTT